This section outlines one TCR beta chain sequence together with its context. Its antigen is not identified. This record comes from a study of identifying expanded T cells in peripheral blood. Overall study results and limits: About 1.3 clones differed between technical replicates, versus approximately 16 and 19 over time. Clone count variance between roughly two-week samples rose with total template count.

The CDR3 runs 14 residues. CDR1 is SGHRS and CDR2 is YFSETQ in the germline V gene. V dropped 0 bases and J dropped 5 bases, with 11 bases sitting between them. Sequencing used immunoSEQ multiplex PCR; TCRdb keeps in-frame clones, though not all of them. The sample yields some 54,000 clones, 82% seen once. Healthy donors had no documented immune events, such as infections, while sampled. V is TRBV5-1 and J is TRBJ2-5; D perhaps matches TRBD2 (5 bases). This clonotype originated in a person aged 18 to 70 in good health. The specimen was blood. CDR3 coding DNA: TGCGCCAGCAGCTTGGTCAGCGGTGAGGAGACCCAGTACTTC. Translating gives CASSLVSGEETQYF.